These T cell receptor beta chains were read from a single sample in a study of early T cells in non-severe SARS-CoV-2 infection. Using its own MiXCR run on the 5' RACE reads, TCRdb lists one record per CDR3 protein. This repertoire shows some 40,000 distinct CDR3 sequences, 4.5% to 7% found once; its top ten account for 4.4%. Material: whole blood, obtained at baseline. The origin of the receptors is an adult who was a healthcare worker with PCR-confirmed SARS-CoV-2 infection or an uninfected control (not recorded which). Both conserved end residues are part of each CDR3. A D gene is named only where the DNA matches it firmly. Clone size appears in some rows only: once, few, many, or a class for an expanded clone.

TRBV4-2	NA	TRBJ2-7	many	TGTGCCAGCAGGCCGACACGCGGTCCCTACGAGCAGTACTTC	CASRPTRGPYEQYF
TRBV7-9	TRBD1	TRBJ1-2	many	TGTGCCAGCAGCCCCCCGGACAGGAGGGACTATGGCTACACCTTC	CASSPPDRRDYGYTF
TRBV29-1	NA	TRBJ1-1	NA	TGCAGCGTTGGTACTGGGAGCACTGAAGCTTTCTTT	CSVGTGSTEAFF
TRBV1	NA	TRBJ1-2	many	TGCACCAGCAGCCGAGGGCGCGGGACAGGGTTAGGCTATGGCTACACCTTC	CTSSRGRGTGLGYGYTF
TRBV20-1	NA	TRBJ1-5	few	TGCAGTGCTAGCGGGCGGGAAAGCAATCAGCCCCAGCATTTT	CSASGRESNQPQHF
TRBV7-6	NA	TRBJ1-3	few	TGTGCCAGCAGACAAACAGGGAAAATGGGAAACACCATATATTTT	CASRQTGKMGNTIYF
TRBV9	NA	TRBJ2-1	many	TGTGCCAGCAGCGGGGACATCTCCTACAATGAGCAGTTCTTC	CASSGDISYNEQFF
TRBV10-3	TRBD1	TRBJ2-2	many	TGTGCCATCAGTGCTACAGGGGTACGAAACACCGGGGAGCTGTTTTTT	CAISATGVRNTGELFF
TRBV19	NA	TRBJ2-3	NA	TGTGCCAGTAGTACGGGCGATACGCAGTATTTT	CASSTGDTQYF
TRBV4-3	NA	TRBJ2-5	few	TGCGCCAGCAGCCAAGATAGGGGACTGCAAGAGACCCAGTACTTC	CASSQDRGLQETQYF
TRBV20-1	NA	TRBJ2-7	many	TGCAGTGCTAGAAATCAAGGGCAGTACTTC	CSARNQGQYF
TRBV7-3	TRBD1	TRBJ2-7	many	TGTGCCAGCAGCTCTAAGGGACAGACTAACCCCTACGAGCAGTACTTC	CASSSKGQTNPYEQYF
TRBV16	TRBD1	TRBJ1-4	many	TGTGCCAGCAGCCCTCACAGGGGAGTTAATGAAAAACTGTTTTTT	CASSPHRGVNEKLFF
TRBV5-4	NA	TRBJ2-1	NA	TGTGCCAGCAGTCCCCCCCCGAAATCCCAGTACAATGAGCAGTTCTTC	CASSPPPKSQYNEQFF
TRBV20-1	NA	TRBJ2-5	many	TGCAGTGCTAGTCTGTTGGCGGGGGAGACCCAGTACTTC	CSASLLAGETQYF
TRBV20-1	NA	TRBJ1-3	NA	TGCAGTGCCCCCGACGACACGTCTGGAAACACCATATATTTT	CSAPDDTSGNTIYF
TRBV7-9	NA	TRBJ1-6	many	TGTGCCAGCAGCTTAGCCGTTCTGGAAAGTTCACCCCTCCACTTT	CASSLAVLESSPLHF
TRBV6-5	TRBD1	TRBJ1-2	NA	TGTGCCAGCAGTTCCGGGACAGGGCGAGGCTACACCTTC	CASSSGTGRGYTF
TRBV10-3	NA	TRBJ2-5	many	TGTGCCATCAGTGAATTCGCCGGGCTGGCGGGCGAGACCCAGTACTTC	CAISEFAGLAGETQYF
TRBV20-1	NA	TRBJ2-7	many	TGCAGTGCTGACCCTTTGGGTAGCGGTAACTACGAGCAGTACTTC	CSADPLGSGNYEQYF
TRBV7-3	NA	TRBJ2-5	many	TGTGCCAGCAGCGAGGACAGTGGGAGGGAGACCCAGTACTTC	CASSEDSGRETQYF
TRBV20-1	NA	TRBJ1-6	many	TGCAGTGCTAGCCATGGAGGGCAGGGGAGTAATTCACCCCTCCACTTT	CSASHGGQGSNSPLHF
TRBV7-7	TRBD2	TRBJ2-7	many	TGTGCCAGCAGCTTAAGAGCGGGAACGTCCTACGAGCAGTACTTC	CASSLRAGTSYEQYF
TRBV2	NA	TRBJ1-1	few	TGTGCCAGCAGTGAAGGTGAGGGGGGTACTGAAGCTTTCTTT	CASSEGEGGTEAFF
TRBV9	TRBD2	TRBJ2-1	NA	TGTGCCAGCAGCGGAGGACTAGCGACTACTAACAATGAGCAGTTCTTC	CASSGGLATTNNEQFF
TRBV5-1	NA	TRBJ2-3	few	TGCGCCAGCAGCTTGGGGACAGCACGCACAGATACGCAGTATTTT	CASSLGTARTDTQYF